Listed below are T cell receptor beta chains from one sample, sequenced in a study of shared clonotypes between healthy human individuals. Sequencing was performed with immunoSEQ multiplex PCR; in TCRdb, only in-frame clones are kept and a portion is missing. Of 2 million to 2.5 million clones detected, more than 90% appear once; the ten largest clones hold roughly 0.13%. Sequencing input: naive CD4+ T cells sorted from blood. The receptors derive from a man aged 18 to 30 in good health. Both conserved end residues are part of each CDR3. A D gene is named only where the DNA matches it firmly. A clone size is listed for some rows: how often the clone was seen (once, few, many), or a class if it is expanded.

v_call	j_call	cdr3_length	clone_size	d_call	cdr3_aa	cdr3_nt
TRBV19	TRBJ2-7	15	.	TRBD1	CASREQGTPLYEQYF	TGTGCCAGTAGGGAACAGGGGACACCCCTCTACGAGCAGTACTTC
TRBV5-1	TRBJ2-7	13	once	.	CASSPLGSYEQYF	TGCGCCAGCAGCCCTCTCGGGTCCTACGAGCAGTACTTC
TRBV11-1	TRBJ1-1	15	.	.	CASSLARAVGTEAFF	TGTGCCAGCAGCTTAGCGCGGGCAGTAGGGACTGAAGCTTTCTTT
TRBV7-2	TRBJ2-7	14	.	.	CASSRTGLIYEQYF	TGTGCCAGCAGCCGTACAGGATTAATTTACGAGCAGTACTTC
TRBV18	TRBJ1-1	14	.	TRBD1	CASLTGGQGTEAFF	TGTGCCAGCTTAACGGGCGGACAGGGCACTGAAGCTTTCTTT
TRBV30	TRBJ1-4	13	once	.	CACVSDTQEKLFF	TGTGCCTGCGTATCGGACACCCAAGAAAAACTGTTTTTT
TRBV25-1	TRBJ2-7	15	.	.	CASSVLSSARYEQYF	TGTGCCAGCAGTGTATTATCGAGCGCCAGGTACGAGCAGTACTTC
TRBV6-6	TRBJ1-2	15	.	TRBD1	CASSYSAGGNYGYTF	TGTGCCAGCAGTTACTCGGCAGGGGGGAACTATGGCTACACCTTC
TRBV2	TRBJ1-2	13	once	TRBD1	CASTRTGEYGYTF	TGTGCCAGCACCAGGACAGGGGAATATGGCTACACCTTC
TRBV7-9	TRBJ1-1	15	.	TRBD1	CASSIRTGGNTEAFF	TGTGCCAGCAGCATTCGGACAGGGGGGAACACTGAAGCTTTCTTT
TRBV5-1	TRBJ2-2	15	.	.	CASRPAGMGSGELFF	TGCGCCAGCAGGCCAGCGGGTATGGGTTCCGGGGAGCTGTTTTTT
TRBV6-1	TRBJ2-7	11	few	.	CASSDPYEQYF	TGTGCCAGCAGTGACCCCTACGAGCAGTACTTC
TRBV7-2	TRBJ1-2	15	.	.	CASSPGRGKGYGYTF	TGTGCCAGCAGCCCCGGCCGGGGGAAAGGCTATGGCTACACCTTC
TRBV7-2	TRBJ1-5	12	once	.	CASSLGRQPQHF	TGTGCCAGCAGCTTAGGCCGGCAGCCCCAGCATTTT
TRBV7-2	TRBJ2-7	14	.	.	CASSFGGTPYEQYF	TGTGCCAGCAGCTTTGGGGGGACACCCTACGAGCAGTACTTC
TRBV28	TRBJ2-7	15	few	TRBD1	CASSPTGSVPYEQYF	TGTGCCAGCAGTCCGACAGGGTCCGTCCCCTACGAGCAGTACTTC
TRBV9	TRBJ1-3	14	.	TRBD1	CASSPQTGRNTIYF	TGTGCCAGCAGCCCTCAGACAGGGAGGAACACCATATATTTT
TRBV6-5	TRBJ2-5	14	once	TRBD1	CASSYQRQGETQYF	TGTGCCAGCAGTTATCAGCGACAGGGAGAGACCCAGTACTTC
TRBV19	TRBJ2-7	14	.	.	CASSIRAGPDQQYF	TGTGCCAGTAGTATACGGGCAGGGCCCGACCAGCAGTACTTC
TRBV19	TRBJ1-2	13	.	.	CASSIQPLYGYTF	TGTGCCAGTAGTATCCAGCCCCTCTATGGCTACACCTTC
TRBV2	TRBJ1-2	14	.	.	CASGKWAGVNGYTF	TGTGCCAGCGGAAAGTGGGCGGGGGTAAATGGCTACACCTTC
TRBV20-1	TRBJ2-7	11	.	.	CSASLGSEQYF	TGCAGTGCTAGTTTAGGCTCCGAGCAGTACTTC
TRBV5-1	TRBJ1-4	14	.	TRBD1	CASSATGGYEKLFF	TGCGCCAGCAGCGCGACAGGGGGTTATGAAAAACTGTTTTTT
TRBV7-9	TRBJ2-1	13	.	.	CASSLIPNGEQFF	TGTGCCAGCAGCTTAATCCCAAACGGTGAGCAGTTCTTC
TRBV5-1	TRBJ2-2	16	.	TRBD1	CASSLAVGGAAGELFF	TGCGCCAGCAGCTTGGCCGTAGGGGGCGCCGCCGGGGAGCTGTTTTTT
TRBV11-2	TRBJ2-7	15	.	TRBD2	CASRSSGRNSYEQYF	TGTGCCAGCAGGTCTAGCGGGAGAAATTCCTACGAGCAGTACTTC
TRBV6-5	TRBJ1-2	15	few	.	CASSYLEGENYGYTF	TGTGCCAGCAGTTACTTAGAGGGTGAGAACTATGGCTACACCTTC
TRBV28	TRBJ1-6	11	.	.	CASSRDSPLHF	TGTGCCAGCAGTCGAGATTCACCCCTCCACTTT
TRBV6-1	TRBJ2-3	15	once	.	CASSEATAFTDTQYF	TGTGCCAGCAGTGAAGCGACAGCCTTCACAGATACGCAGTATTTT
TRBV7-2	TRBJ2-5	16	.	TRBD2	CASSSGLAGGQETQYF	TGTGCCAGCAGCTCTGGACTAGCGGGAGGACAAGAGACCCAGTACTTC
TRBV10-3	TRBJ1-5	16	.	.	CAISEGAWDSNQPQHF	TGTGCCATCAGTGAAGGGGCTTGGGATTCCAATCAGCCCCAGCATTTT
TRBV6-6	TRBJ2-7	13	.	.	CASSLGTSYEQYF	TGTGCCAGCAGCCTTGGAACAAGCTACGAGCAGTACTTC
TRBV5-1	TRBJ1-4	16	.	TRBD1	CASSWGQGAANEKLFF	TGCGCCAGCAGCTGGGGACAGGGGGCAGCTAATGAAAAACTGTTTTTT
TRBV9	TRBJ2-1	18	.	.	CASSPPSQRTYSYNEQFF	TGTGCCAGCAGCCCCCCGTCCCAGCGGACATACTCCTACAATGAGCAGTTCTTC
TRBV7-9	TRBJ2-7	15	.	.	CASSLEGGGHYEQYF	TGTGCCAGCAGCTTAGAGGGCGGGGGCCACTACGAGCAGTACTTC
TRBV5-1	TRBJ2-7	14	.	.	CASTRGDKPYEQYF	TGCGCCAGCACCAGGGGGGACAAGCCCTACGAGCAGTACTTC
TRBV10-2	TRBJ1-4	13	.	.	CASRRQPNEKLFF	TGCGCCAGCAGGAGACAGCCTAATGAAAAACTGTTTTTT
TRBV5-1	TRBJ1-5	15	.	TRBD1	CASSPGTVSNQPQHF	TGCGCCAGCAGCCCCGGGACAGTTAGCAATCAGCCCCAGCATTTT
TRBV5-1	TRBJ2-7	14	.	.	CASSLGQPAYEQYF	TGCGCCAGCAGCTTGGGACAGCCAGCCTACGAGCAGTACTTC
TRBV5-4	TRBJ1-2	14	.	TRBD1	CASSLADRGYGYTF	TGTGCCAGCAGCTTGGCGGACAGGGGTTACGGCTACACCTTC
TRBV5-1	TRBJ1-1	13	.	.	CASSDQMNTEAFF	TGCGCCAGCAGTGACCAGATGAACACTGAAGCTTTCTTT
TRBV10-3	TRBJ2-7	13	.	TRBD1	CAISEGQAYEQYF	TGTGCCATCAGTGAGGGACAGGCATACGAGCAGTACTTC
TRBV18	TRBJ2-2	17	.	TRBD2	CASSPTLAGDSTGELFF	TGTGCCAGCTCACCAACACTAGCGGGAGATAGCACCGGGGAGCTGTTTTTT
TRBV6-1	TRBJ1-1	15	.	TRBD1	CASSTRQGMNTEAFF	TGTGCCAGCAGTACTCGACAGGGGATGAACACTGAAGCTTTCTTT
TRBV7-2	TRBJ2-7	15	.	TRBD1	CASSLRDRRTYEQYF	TGTGCCAGCAGCCTCCGGGACAGGCGCACCTACGAGCAGTACTTC
TRBV10-3	TRBJ2-1	15	.	TRBD2	CAIREGLAGVNEQFF	TGTGCCATCAGGGAGGGACTAGCGGGAGTTAATGAGCAGTTCTTC
TRBV5-1	TRBJ1-4	13	.	.	CASRTGGNEKLFF	TGCGCCAGCAGGACAGGTGGGAATGAAAAACTGTTTTTT
TRBV5-6	TRBJ1-2	13	.	TRBD1	CASSLDRVGGYTF	TGTGCCAGCAGCCTAGACAGGGTTGGGGGCTACACCTTC
TRBV7-9	TRBJ2-5	16	.	.	CASSLEGQTLQETQYF	TGTGCCAGCAGCTTAGAAGGTCAGACACTCCAAGAGACCCAGTACTTC